The clone carrying this T cell receptor (beta chain) was seen only a few times. In TCRdb, the 5' RACE reads were re-called with MiXCR into one record per CDR3 protein. The table records about 400,000 distinct CDR3 sequences, approximately 10% of them present only once. Germline V CDR1 and CDR2: MNHNS, SASEGT. Deletions cut 1 base from V and 2 bases from J, with 6 bases between. This CDR3 contains 13 residues. This specimen comes from a study of T cells after yellow fever vaccination. Source: PBMCs, taken on the day of the first yellow fever vaccination. The receptor was isolated from a man aged 18 to 29 who received the YFV17D yellow fever vaccine. V usage is TRBV6-1 and J usage is TRBJ2-7; D not resolved. The CDR3: CASSEGEPYEQYF. The CDR3 coding sequence is TGTGCCAGCAGTGAAGGAGAGCCCTACGAGCAGTACTTC.